The 21 T cell receptor beta chains given below trace back to one sample, sequenced in a study of CD8+CD57+ T cells in acquired aplastic anemia (dated by TCRdb to about 2018). Sequencer: Illumina HiSeq 2000. Profiling of TCR beta VDJ combinations and CDR3 sequences used genomic DNA as the template. TCRdb's own reprocessing of the public reads used fastp at Q25 and MiXCR and kept productive beta chains. Each CDR3 protein appears once, grouped with its most common genes and DNA. Within this sample are about 210,000 distinct CDR3 sequences, with roughly 55% of them counted one time only. 25% to 30% of the sample comes from the top ten. Sequences were obtained from sorted CD4+, CD8+, or CD8+CD57+ T cells (not recorded which) from PBMCs. The receptors here all came from a human donor in good health.

This clonotype was counted only a few times. The V gene is TRBV7-8, the J gene TRBJ2-3; 10 bases are a match to TRBD2. Trimming took 5 bases from V and 2 from J; bases not matched to a gene: 7. CDR1 and CDR2 from the germline V gene are SGHVS and FQNEAQ. This CDR3 spans 16 amino acids. In DNA, the CDR3 is TGTGCCAGCAGCCCAGCTAGCGGGGGATACACAGATACGCAGTATTTT. Residues: CASSPASGGYTDTQYF.

This chain uses TRBV7-6 with TRBJ2-3; unclear D gene. The CDR3 runs 12 residues. Trimming stripped 5 bases from V and 11 bases from J, with 14 bases between. Germline CDR1 is SGHVS and CDR2 is FNYEAQ. CDR3 amino acids: CASSLSNNEQYF. The DNA of the CDR3 is TGTGCCAGCAGCCTTTCAAACAATGAGCAGTATTTT.

The chain uses TRBV5-4 and TRBJ2-1, with TRBD2 matching over 7 bases. Per the germline V gene, CDR1 is SGHNT and CDR2 is YYREEE (reference sequence). The junction had 12 bases not matched to a gene; V was cut back by 0 bases and J by 9 bases. This CDR3 comprises 16 residues. This CDR3 is CASSLAGGGLKGEQFF. Here the CDR3 DNA reads TGTGCCAGCAGCTTGGCCGGGGGAGGGCTAAAGGGTGAGCAGTTCTTC.

V gene TRBV7-2 combines with J gene TRBJ2-6; unclear D gene. V was cut by 8 bases and J by 3 bases, with 2 bases left in between. The CDR3 has 11 amino acids. CDR1 and CDR2 (germline): SGHTA, FQGNSA. The CDR3 DNA reads as TGTGCCAGCTTTGGGGCCAACGTCCTGACTTTC. Protein: CASFGANVLTF.

The chain is built from TRBV20-1 and TRBJ2-7, with a tentative D call TRBD2 (5 bases). The V end lost 4 bases, the J end lost 0 bases, and 7 bases lay between the germline ends. This CDR3 spans 12 amino acids. The germline gives CDR1 DFQATT, CDR2 SNEGSKA (reference sequence). CDR3 nucleotide sequence: TGCAGTGCTAACGGGGACTCCTACGAGCAGTACTTC. Protein: CSANGDSYEQYF.

This clonotype was picked up one time. The genes are TRBV7-9 and TRBJ1-2, with 10 bases matching TRBD1. V shed 5 bases and J 6 bases; nucleotides not matched to a gene: 6. The CDR3 is made up of 14 amino acids. Germline V CDR1 and CDR2: SEHNR, FQNEAQ (reference sequence). The CDR3 loop is CASSEDRGQDGYTF. In DNA, the CDR3 is TGTGCCAGCAGCGAAGACAGGGGGCAAGATGGCTACACCTTC.

The V call is TRBV5-1, the J call TRBJ1-2; D uncertain. From germline, CDR1 is SGHRS and CDR2 YFSETQ. This CDR3 has 13 residues. V gave up 0 bases and J gave up 2 bases, with 5 bases separating them. CDR3 loop: CASSLERNYGYTF. In nucleotides, the CDR3 is TGCGCCAGCAGCTTGGAAAGGAACTATGGCTACACCTTC.

This clonotype was seen just once. The chain uses TRBV20-1 and TRBJ1-6; D remains unclear. Trimming took off 0 bases at V and 8 bases at J, with 8 bases between the two ends. The CDR3 consists of 13 residues. Germline values: CDR1 DFQATT, CDR2 SNEGSKA (reference sequence). The CDR3 reads CSARDLSHSPLHF. CDR3 nucleotide sequence: TGCAGTGCTAGAGACCTCTCCCATTCACCCCTCCACTTT.

Here the CDR3 reads CSATLPGTYEQYF. The CDR3 bases are TGCAGTGCAACCCTCCCCGGCACTTACGAGCAGTACTTC. The chain joins TRBV20-1 to TRBJ2-7; D remains ambiguous. CDR3 size: 13 residues. Germline V gene lookup returns CDR1 DFQATT and CDR2 SNEGSKA (reference sequence). Trimming stripped 6 bases from V and 4 bases from J, with 16 bases between.

The chain combines TRBV19 with TRBJ2-2; perhaps D is TRBD1 or TRBD2 (6 bases each). Deletions cut 0 bases from V and 4 bases from J, with 15 bases between. Germline V lookup: CDR1 LNHDA, CDR2 SQIVND (reference sequence). CDR3 length: 17 residues. The DNA for the CDR3 is TGTGCCAGTAGTATAGATTTAGGCAGGGGAGGCACCGGGGAGCTGTTTTTT. This translates into CASSIDLGRGGTGELFF.

This clonotype has a handful of counts. Compared with germline, one end of the junction differs, possibly owing to a read error. The rearrangement joins TRBV7-7 to TRBJ2-5, with D possibly TRBD2 on 7 matching bases. Germline V gene data show CDR1 as SSHAT and CDR2 as FNYEAQ (reference sequence). The CDR3 consists of 16 residues. DNA for the CDR3: TGTGCTAGCAGCTTAGCGAGGGGGGGGTACCAAGAGACCCAGTACTTC. Translation: CASSLARGGYQETQYF. Supplemented by reference TRBV7-7 and TRBJ2-5, the full variable domain reads GAGVSQSPRYKVTKRGQDVTLRCDPISSHATLYWYQQALGQGPEFLTYFNYEAQPDKSGLPSDRFSAERPEGSISTLTIQRTEQRDSAMYRCASSLARGGYQETQYFGPGTRLLVL.

The chain carries TRBV20-1 and TRBJ2-7, with 9 nucleotides matching TRBD1. The CDR3 has 14 amino acids. V shed 6 bases and J 3 bases; nucleotides not matched to a gene: 9. Looked up from germline, CDR1 is DFQATT and CDR2 is SNEGSKA (reference sequence). The CDR3 DNA follows: TGCAGTGCCGAAATGACGGGACAGGGCTACGAGCAGTACTTC. It translates to CSAEMTGQGYEQYF.

The chain has TRBV14 and TRBJ2-1; 8 bases are a match to TRBD1. This CDR3 has 15 amino acids. The germline CDR1 and CDR2 sequences are SGHDN and FVKESK. The V segment lost 6 bases and the J segment 9 bases; nucleotides outside the gene matches: 13. The chain's CDR3 is CASSYTDRGEPEQFF. The CDR3 DNA reads TGTGCCAGCAGTTACACTGACAGGGGCGAGCCTGAGCAGTTCTTC.

The chain uses TRBV29-1 and TRBJ1-4, with D unresolved. The CDR3 runs to 14 residues. The V end lost 4 bases, the J end lost 10 bases, and 19 bases lay between the germline ends. Per the germline V gene, CDR1 is SQVTM and CDR2 is ANQGSEA. The CDR3 here is CSVAFTGEGGKLFF. For the CDR3, the DNA is TGCAGCGTTGCGTTTACGGGTGAGGGTGGAAAACTGTTTTTT.

The V call is TRBV14, the J call TRBJ2-7; D is ambiguous. This CDR3 has 13 residues. V lost 6 bases to trimming and J lost 3 bases, with 12 bases between them. Germline V CDR1 and CDR2: SGHDN, FVKESK. This CDR3 is CASSVSLYYEQYF. CDR3 DNA sequence: TGTGCCAGCAGTGTGAGCTTGTACTACGAGCAGTACTTC.

A note on this clonotype: A read error may be the cause here, since a much bigger clone is one base away. The rearrangement uses TRBV11-2 and TRBJ2-2, with 7 bases lining up with TRBD1. This CDR3 is built from 15 residues. Per the germline V gene, CDR1 is SGHAT and CDR2 is FQNNGV. CDR3 sequence (DNA): TGTGCCAACAGCACCAGGGACAGAGACACCGGGGAGCTGTTTTTT. It is translated as CANSTRDRDTGELFF.

This clonotype appeared a few times. This chain uses TRBV7-2 with TRBJ2-1; D is ambiguous. Germline lookup yields CDR1 SGHTA and CDR2 FQGNSA. The CDR3 covers 11 residues. The V gene lost 6 bases and the J gene lost 6 bases, with 6 bases spanning the gap. The CDR3 reads CASSLVNEQFF. CDR3 DNA: TGTGCCAGCAGTCTCGTCAATGAGCAGTTCTTC.

This chain connects TRBV29-1 to TRBJ2-1; TRBD2 agrees at 9 bases. V lost 6 bases and J lost 9; bases outside the gene matches: 6. The CDR3 covers 12 residues. From germline, CDR1 is SQVTM and CDR2 ANQGSEA. The chain's CDR3 is CSVSLAGVEQFF. The CDR3 coding sequence is TGCAGCGTCTCCTTAGCGGGGGTTGAGCAGTTCTTC.

This clonotype was picked up many times. The V call is TRBV20-1, the J call TRBJ2-2, with 11 bases that match TRBD1. Germline V CDR1 and CDR2: DFQATT, SNEGSKA (reference sequence). The V segment lost 6 bases and the J segment 6 bases; nucleotides outside the gene matches: 9. The CDR3 consists of 15 residues. The CDR3 here is CSAFRTGGGSGELFF. CDR3 in DNA: TGCAGTGCCTTCCGGACAGGGGGCGGATCCGGGGAGCTGTTTTTT.

This clonotype was picked up one time. This chain links TRBV29-1 with TRBJ2-1; D is uncertain. V lost 7 bases and J lost 3, with 13 bases in between. The CDR3 runs to 13 residues. Germline assignment: CDR1 SQVTM and CDR2 ANQGSEA. The CDR3 here is CSAIEGNYNEQFF. CDR3 coding DNA: TGCAGCGCGATCGAAGGCAACTACAATGAGCAGTTCTTC.

The chain couples TRBV29-1 to TRBJ2-3, with 7 positions matching TRBD2. The CDR3 has 14 residues. Per the germline V gene, CDR1 is SQVTM and CDR2 is ANQGSEA. Trimming at V came to 3 bases and at J to 0 bases, leaving 3 bases not matched to a gene. In DNA form, the CDR3 reads TGCAGCGTTGAGGGGGGGGACAGCACAGATACGCAGTATTTT. Its translation: CSVEGGDSTDTQYF.